A single sample is the source of the 26 T cell receptor beta chains below, sequenced in a study of blood T cell repertoires in COVID-19 (dated by TCRdb to about 2020). The library was obtained by the immunoSEQ multiplex PCR assay. TCRdb carries this immuneACCESS record with in-frame sequences only. Its versions omit some clonotypes, under half of them owing to an unresolved V gene in the studies checked, with the rest unexplained. This sample has around 200,000 clones in its table, and approximately 85% of those were observed once. 7.5% to 10% of the sample is in the top ten clones. Sequenced sample: peripheral blood. These receptors were obtained from a woman over 75 with acute or convalescent COVID-19.

This chain uses TRBV5-4 with TRBJ2-1, with TRBD1 matching over 7 bases. CDR1 is SGHNT, CDR2 YYREEE, per germline (reference sequence). The CDR3 runs 14 residues. V lost 7 bases and J lost 6; bases outside the gene matches: 10. The CDR3 region is CASWSRDSLNEQFF. DNA of the CDR3: TGTGCCAGCTGGAGTAGGGACAGCCTCAATGAGCAGTTCTTC.

This clone was seen a single time. V is TRBV7-2 and J is TRBJ1-1; 8 nucleotides match TRBD1. This CDR3 region has 12 residues. The ends lost 3 bases at V and 9 bases at J; junction bases unmatched: 3. Germline V CDR1 and CDR2: SGHTA, FQGNSA. The DNA for the CDR3 is TGTGCCAGCAGCTTGGACAGGGTTAAAGCTTTCTTT. Its translation: CASSLDRVKAFF.

This sequence joins TRBV10-3 and TRBJ1-1; no clear D. CDR3 length: 13 amino acids. Germline-derived CDR1 and CDR2 are ENHRY and SYGVKD. V lost 6 bases to trimming and J lost 1 base, with 9 bases between them. The CDR3 nucleotides are TGTGCCATCAGCGCTGAGTGGAACACTGAAGCTTTCTTT. Its translation: CAISAEWNTEAFF.

The chain carries TRBV27 and TRBJ1-5; 7 bases are shared with TRBD1. Germline V gene lookup returns CDR1 MNHEY and CDR2 SMNVEV (reference sequence). V shed 4 bases, J shed 2 bases, and the junction held 5 bases outside the gene matches. The CDR3 loop spans 15 amino acids. The CDR3 here is CASSSRGKGNQPQHF. CDR3 coding DNA: TGTGCCAGCAGTTCCAGGGGGAAAGGCAATCAGCCCCAGCATTTT.

J is TRBJ1-3 and V is TRBV19; no clear D. The CDR3 is made up of 13 amino acids. Germline lookup yields CDR1 LNHDA and CDR2 SQIVND (reference sequence). Trimming removed 6 bases at V and 4 bases at J, with 10 bases between. The CDR3 nucleotides are TGTGCCAGTAGCTACCCAGGAGGAAACACCATATATTTT. Encoded protein: CASSYPGGNTIYF.

The V call is TRBV27, the J call TRBJ2-7; 9 bases line up with TRBD1. The CDR3 sequence is 14 residues long. V trimming: 4 bases; J trimming: 2 bases; junction bases outside the gene matches: 3. Germline V gene lookup returns CDR1 MNHEY and CDR2 SMNVEV (reference sequence). CDR3 sequence: CASSSRTGAYEQYF. CDR3 DNA sequence: TGTGCCAGCAGTTCTCGGACAGGGGCCTACGAGCAGTACTTC.

This sequence joins TRBV7-8 and TRBJ1-1; D is unresolved. Trimming took 1 base from V and 2 from J, leaving 5 bases between them. Germline V CDR1 and CDR2: SGHVS, FQNEAQ. The CDR3 runs to 13 residues. CDR3 in amino acids: CASSLDQNTEAFF. CDR3 DNA: TGTGCCAGCAGCTTAGATCAAAACACTGAAGCTTTCTTT. The full variable domain, completed using reference TRBV7-8 and TRBJ1-1, is GAGVSQSPRYKVAKRGQDVALRCDPISGHVSLFWYQQALGQGPEFLTYFQNEAQLDKSGLPSDRFFAERPEGSVSTLKIQRTQQEDSAVYLCASSLDQNTEAFFGQGTRLTVV.

The CDR3 loop reads CASSFDRLGNQPQHF. As DNA, the CDR3 is TGTGCCAGCAGCTTCGACAGGCTAGGCAATCAGCCCCAGCATTTT. The chain employs TRBV7-2 and TRBJ1-5; D possibly corresponds to TRBD1 (6 bases). V lost 3 bases and J lost 2, with 11 bases in between. CDR1 is SGHTA and CDR2 is FQGNSA in the germline V gene. The CDR3 extends over 15 amino acids. Full variable domain (missing parts from reference TRBV7-2 and TRBJ1-5): GAGVSQSPSNKVTEKGKDVELRCDPISGHTALYWYRQSLGQGLEFLIYFQGNSAPDKSGLPSDRFSAERTGGSVSTLTIQRTQQEDSAVYLCASSFDRLGNQPQHFGDGTRLSIL.

J is TRBJ2-5 and V is TRBV24-1, with D uncertain. The germline V gene encodes CDR1 KGHDR and CDR2 SFDVKD. Trimming removed 3 bases at V and 5 bases at J, with 3 bases between. The CDR3 extends over 11 amino acids. Here the CDR3 reads CATSDPETQYF. CDR3 nucleotides: TGTGCCACCAGTGATCCGGAGACCCAGTACTTC.

CDR3 nucleotide sequence: TGTGCCAGCAGTTACTCGAGGCGAGTCTCTCAGCCCCAGCATTTT. It translates to CASSYSRRVSQPQHF. The chain carries TRBV6-5 and TRBJ1-5, with D unresolved. V was shortened by 0 bases and J by 6 bases, with 12 bases between the two germline ends. Germline CDR1 is MNHEY and CDR2 is SVGAGI. This CDR3 contains 15 residues.

The chain couples TRBV3-1 (or the pseudogene TRBV3-2) to TRBJ2-7; 9 nucleotides agree with TRBD2. The CDR3 has 14 residues. Germline V CDR1 and CDR2: LGHDT, YNNKEL (reference sequence). With V trimmed by 4 bases and J by 5 bases, 6 bases remained unmatched. CDR3 region: CASSPPGLANEQYF. The CDR3 DNA reads as TGTGCCAGCAGCCCCCCGGGACTAGCTAACGAGCAGTACTTC.

This clone was found a few times. The genes are TRBV6-5 and TRBJ2-7; 12 bases are a match to TRBD2. The CDR3 contains 16 residues. After removal of 4 bases from V and 2 bases from J, the junction contained 6 bases not matched to a gene. Germline CDR1 and CDR2: MNHEY and SVGAGI. The CDR3 DNA reads TGTGCCAGCAGTTGGGACAGGACTAGCGGGGCCTACGAGCAGTACTTC. Its protein is CASSWDRTSGAYEQYF.

This clone was counted a single time. The genes are TRBV29-1 and TRBJ2-5; 7 nucleotides agree with TRBD2. V was clipped by 7 bases and J by 2 bases; unmatched bases: 13. Germline assignment: CDR1 SQVTM and CDR2 ANQGSEA. The CDR3 is made up of 15 amino acids. The CDR3 is CSARRGDGIQETQYF. The CDR3 DNA is TGCAGCGCCCGACGGGGGGACGGAATACAAGAGACCCAGTACTTC.

This clone was recorded a few times. V gene TRBV10-1 combines with J gene TRBJ2-2, with D maybe TRBD1 (5 bases). The length of the CDR3 is 14 residues. V was cut by 7 bases and J by 1 base, with 10 bases left in between. Germline-derived CDR1 and CDR2 are WNHNN and SYGVQD (reference sequence). CDR3 loop: CASNQGRNTGELFF. As DNA, the CDR3 is TGCGCCAGCAACCAGGGTCGGAACACCGGGGAGCTGTTTTTT.

The CDR3 is CASSPGTVGVRGYTF. The CDR3 region has the DNA TGTGCCAGCAGCCCCGGGACAGTGGGGGTGCGAGGCTACACCTTC. J is TRBJ1-2 and V is TRBV3-1 (or the pseudogene TRBV3-2); 7 nucleotides align to TRBD1. CDR1 is LGHDT and CDR2 is YNNKEL in the germline V gene (reference sequence). With V trimmed by 4 bases and J by 8 bases, 13 bases remained unmatched. This CDR3 spans 15 amino acids.

The rearrangement uses TRBV11-2 and TRBJ2-5; maybe TRBD1 (6 bases). Germline assignment: CDR1 SGHAT and CDR2 FQNNGV. This CDR3 is 15 amino acids long. V gave up 1 base and J gave up 2 bases, with 11 bases separating them. The CDR3 spells CASSLGSGQQETQYF. CDR3 nucleotides: TGTGCCAGCAGCTTAGGGAGCGGACAGCAAGAGACCCAGTACTTC.

J is TRBJ2-7 and V is TRBV30; TRBD2 might be the D (5 bases). The V gene's germline CDR1 is GTSNPN and CDR2 SVGIG (reference sequence). There are 13 residues in the CDR3. The V and J ends lost 0 bases and 0 bases respectively, with 6 bases between them. The CDR3 region is CAWSVRGSYEQYF. The CDR3 DNA reads as TGTGCCTGGAGTGTACGGGGCTCCTACGAGCAGTACTTC.

The rearrangement uses TRBV27 and TRBJ2-7, with 12 bases that match TRBD1. CDR3 length: 15 amino acids. V dropped 1 base and J dropped 6; count of bases not matched to a gene: 4. Looked up from germline, CDR1 is MNHEY and CDR2 is SMNVEV (reference sequence). The CDR3 here is CASSLLAGQGAEQYF. The CDR3 region has the DNA TGTGCCAGCAGTTTATTGGCGGGACAGGGGGCCGAGCAGTACTTC.

V is TRBV2 and J is TRBJ2-3; 15 bases match TRBD2. The CDR3 runs 15 residues. The V and J ends lost 7 bases and 4 bases, in that order; junction bases with no gene match: 3. CDR1 and CDR2 from the germline V gene are SNHLY and FYNNEI. CDR3 amino acids: CASTGLAGGADTQYF. The CDR3 region has the DNA TGTGCCAGCACGGGACTAGCGGGAGGCGCAGATACGCAGTATTTT.

The chain couples TRBV9 to TRBJ2-7; D possibly corresponds to TRBD1 (6 bases). Germline lookup yields CDR1 SGDLS and CDR2 YYNGEE. Deletions cut 0 bases from V and 5 bases from J, with 12 bases between. The CDR3 has 14 residues. The CDR3 spells CASSVAVGAHEQYF. The CDR3, as DNA: TGTGCCAGCAGCGTAGCTGTGGGGGCCCACGAGCAGTACTTC.

The chain carries TRBV29-1 and TRBJ1-5; no firm D call. V dropped 4 bases and J dropped 9 bases, with 10 bases sitting between them. This CDR3 has 11 amino acids. In germline, CDR1 is SQVTM, CDR2 ANQGSEA. CDR3 nucleotides: TGCAGCGTTGGAGCGTTAGGGCCCCAGCATTTT. Translation gives CSVGALGPQHF. Filled out from reference TRBV29-1 and TRBJ1-5, the complete variable domain reads SAVISQKPSRDICQRGTSLTIQCQVDSQVTMMFWYRQQPGQSLTLIATANQGSEATYESGFVIDKFPISRPNLTFSTLTVSNMSPEDSSIYLCSVGALGPQHFGDGTRLSIL.

The chain recombines TRBV7-3 with TRBJ1-1, with 7 bases lining up with TRBD1. There are 13 residues in the CDR3. The V gene's germline CDR1 is SGHTA and CDR2 FQGTGA. After removal of 3 bases from V and 4 bases from J, the junction contained 2 bases not matched to a gene. This CDR3 is CASSFDRATEAFF. CDR3 nucleotides: TGTGCCAGCAGCTTTGACAGGGCCACTGAAGCTTTCTTT.

The genes are TRBV12-3 or TRBV12-4 and TRBJ1-2; TRBD1 matches at 7 bases. The ends lost 6 bases at V and 8 bases at J; junction bases unmatched: 9. The CDR3 has 13 residues. The CDR3 spells CASSLAGGGGYTF. The CDR3 coding sequence is TGTGCCAGCAGCCTTGCTGGAGGGGGCGGCTACACCTTC.

The chain uses TRBV12-3 or TRBV12-4 and TRBJ2-7; D might be TRBD2 (5 bases). The CDR3 totals 13 residues. The germline V and J ends were trimmed by 3 bases and 7 bases, with 13 bases remaining between them. CDR3: CASSFGVLLEQYF. CDR3 nucleotides: TGTGCCAGCAGTTTCGGGGTGCTCCTTGAGCAGTACTTC.

This clone has just a few counts. J is TRBJ1-2 and V is TRBV5-6; unclear D gene. V gave up 0 bases and J gave up 4 bases, with 7 bases separating them. CDR3 length: 13 residues. Germline V gene lookup returns CDR1 SGHDT and CDR2 YYEEEE. CDR3: CASSLAPSYGYTF. The CDR3 coding sequence is TGTGCCAGCAGCTTGGCCCCGAGCTATGGCTACACCTTC.

V is TRBV2 and J is TRBJ1-6; no firm D call. The CDR3 extends over 14 amino acids. The germline V gene encodes CDR1 SNHLY and CDR2 FYNNEI. V lost 4 bases and J lost 5, with 9 bases in between. This CDR3 is CASSVTVDNSPLHF. The CDR3 region has the DNA TGTGCCAGCAGTGTAACGGTTGATAATTCACCCCTCCACTTT.